This T cell receptor (beta chain) was profiled in a study of shared clonotypes between healthy human individuals. The junction had 3 bases not matched to a gene; V was cut back by 4 bases and J by 1 base. The CDR3 has 14 residues. The germline gives CDR1 SGHTA, CDR2 FQGNSA. In the authors' workflow: Because ImmunoSEQ provided only junction sequences with no quality scores, the filtering differed. TCRdb keeps only in-frame clones here, not all; method: immunoSEQ multiplex PCR. The DNA was the basis for D and trimming; V, J and clone size are from that table. The data show some 470,000 clones, with 60% to 85% seen just once and under 15% held by the top ten. The sample holds many counts of this clone. Additional DNA sequences in this sample encode the identical CDR3.

Input material: PBMCs. The sequence came from a woman between 40 and 55 years old in good health. Some clones in this sample may be carry-over from other donors' samples. The genes are TRBV7-2 and TRBJ1-1, with 7 bases aligning to TRBD1. The CDR3 is CASSYGTANTEAFF. Here the CDR3 DNA reads TGTGCCAGCAGCTATGGGACAGCGAACACTGAAGCTTTCTTT. The full variable domain, in which reference TRBV7-2 and TRBJ1-1 provide the parts outside the CDR3, is GAGVSQSPSNKVTEKGKDVELRCDPISGHTALYWYRQSLGQGLEFLIYFQGNSAPDKSGLPSDRFSAERTGGSVSTLTIQRTQQEDSAVYLCASSYGTANTEAFFGQGTRLTVV.